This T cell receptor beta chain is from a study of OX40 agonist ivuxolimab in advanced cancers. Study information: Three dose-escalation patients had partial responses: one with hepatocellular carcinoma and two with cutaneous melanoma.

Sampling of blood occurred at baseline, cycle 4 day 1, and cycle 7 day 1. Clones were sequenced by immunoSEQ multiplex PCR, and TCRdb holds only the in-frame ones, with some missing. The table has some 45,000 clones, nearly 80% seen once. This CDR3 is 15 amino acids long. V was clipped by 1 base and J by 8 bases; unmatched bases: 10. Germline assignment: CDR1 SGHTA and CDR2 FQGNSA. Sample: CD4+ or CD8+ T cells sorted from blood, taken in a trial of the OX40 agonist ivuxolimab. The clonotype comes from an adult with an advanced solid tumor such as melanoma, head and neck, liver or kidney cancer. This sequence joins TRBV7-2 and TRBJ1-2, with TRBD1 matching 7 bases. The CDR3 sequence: CASSLDGRGSEGYTF. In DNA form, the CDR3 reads TGTGCCAGCAGCTTAGACGGCAGGGGGTCTGAGGGCTACACCTTC.